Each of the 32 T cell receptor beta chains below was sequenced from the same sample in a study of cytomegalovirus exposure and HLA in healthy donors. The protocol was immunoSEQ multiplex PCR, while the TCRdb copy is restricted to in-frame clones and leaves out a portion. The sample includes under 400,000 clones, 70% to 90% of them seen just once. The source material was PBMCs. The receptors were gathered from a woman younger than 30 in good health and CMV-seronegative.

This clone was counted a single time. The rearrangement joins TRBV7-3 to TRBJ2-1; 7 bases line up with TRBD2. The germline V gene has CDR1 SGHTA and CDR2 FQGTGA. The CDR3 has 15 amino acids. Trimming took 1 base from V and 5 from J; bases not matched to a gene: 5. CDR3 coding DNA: TGTGCCAGCAGCTTAAAGGGACTACCCAACAATGAGCAGTTCTTC. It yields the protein CASSLKGLPNNEQFF.

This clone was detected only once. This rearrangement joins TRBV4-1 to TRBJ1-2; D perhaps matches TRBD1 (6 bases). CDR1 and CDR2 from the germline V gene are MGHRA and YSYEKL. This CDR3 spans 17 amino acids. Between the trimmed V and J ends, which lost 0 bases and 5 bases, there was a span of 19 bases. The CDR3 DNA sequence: TGCGCCAGCAGCCAAGATACCCCCCTGACAGGAAAATATGGCTACACCTTC. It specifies CASSQDTPLTGKYGYTF.

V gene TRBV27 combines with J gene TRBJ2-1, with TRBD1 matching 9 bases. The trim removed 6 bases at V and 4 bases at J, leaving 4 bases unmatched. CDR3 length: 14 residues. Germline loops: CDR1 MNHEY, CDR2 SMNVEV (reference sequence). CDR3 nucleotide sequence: TGTGCCAGCAGCGAACAGGGGGCTTACAATGAGCAGTTCTTC. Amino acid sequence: CASSEQGAYNEQFF.

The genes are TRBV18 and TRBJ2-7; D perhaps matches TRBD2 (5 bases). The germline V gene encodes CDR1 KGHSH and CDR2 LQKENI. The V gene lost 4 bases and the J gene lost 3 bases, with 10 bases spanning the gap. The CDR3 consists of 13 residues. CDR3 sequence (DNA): TGTGCCAGCTCACTAACGGGGTACTACGAGCAGTACTTC. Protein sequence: CASSLTGYYEQYF.

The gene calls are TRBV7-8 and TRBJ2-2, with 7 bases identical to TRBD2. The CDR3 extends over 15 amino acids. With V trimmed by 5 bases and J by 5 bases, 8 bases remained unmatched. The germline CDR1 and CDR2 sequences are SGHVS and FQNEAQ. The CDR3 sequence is CASSPGLVATGELFF. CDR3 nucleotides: TGTGCCAGCAGCCCAGGACTAGTAGCGACCGGGGAGCTGTTTTTT. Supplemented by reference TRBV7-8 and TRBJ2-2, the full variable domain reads GAGVSQSPRYKVAKRGQDVALRCDPISGHVSLFWYQQALGQGPEFLTYFQNEAQLDKSGLPSDRFFAERPEGSVSTLKIQRTQQEDSAVYLCASSPGLVATGELFFGEGSRLTVL.

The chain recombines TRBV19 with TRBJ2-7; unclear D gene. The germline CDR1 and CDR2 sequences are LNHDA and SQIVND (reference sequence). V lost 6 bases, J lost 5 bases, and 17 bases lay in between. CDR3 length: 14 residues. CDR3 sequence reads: CASRNARFQNEQYF. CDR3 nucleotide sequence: TGTGCCAGTAGAAATGCGCGGTTTCAGAACGAGCAGTACTTC.

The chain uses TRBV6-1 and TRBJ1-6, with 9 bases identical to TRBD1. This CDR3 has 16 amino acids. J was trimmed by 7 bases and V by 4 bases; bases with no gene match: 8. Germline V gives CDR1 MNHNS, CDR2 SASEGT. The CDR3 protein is CASSARSGQGNSPLHF. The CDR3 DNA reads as TGTGCCAGCAGTGCCCGGAGTGGACAGGGGAATTCACCCCTCCACTTT.

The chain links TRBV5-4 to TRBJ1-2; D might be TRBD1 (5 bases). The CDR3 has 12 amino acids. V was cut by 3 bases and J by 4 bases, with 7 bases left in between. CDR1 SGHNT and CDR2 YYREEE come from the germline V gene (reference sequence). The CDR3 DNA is TGTGCCAGCAGCTCGGACATCTATGGCTACACCTTC. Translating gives CASSSDIYGYTF.

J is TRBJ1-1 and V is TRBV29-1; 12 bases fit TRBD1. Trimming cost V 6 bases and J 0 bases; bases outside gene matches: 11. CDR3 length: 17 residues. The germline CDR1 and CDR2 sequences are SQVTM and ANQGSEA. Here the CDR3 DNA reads TGCAGCGTCTGTACTTTGGGACAGGGGGCGATGAACACTGAAGCTTTCTTT. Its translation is CSVCTLGQGAMNTEAFF.

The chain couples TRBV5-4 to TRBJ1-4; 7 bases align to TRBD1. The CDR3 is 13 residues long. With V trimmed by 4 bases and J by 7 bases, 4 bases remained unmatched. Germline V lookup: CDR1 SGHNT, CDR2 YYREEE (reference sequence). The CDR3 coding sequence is TGTGCCAGCAGCGTATACAGGGGTGAAAAACTGTTTTTT. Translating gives CASSVYRGEKLFF. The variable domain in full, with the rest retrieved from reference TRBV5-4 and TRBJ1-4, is ETGVTQSPTHLIKTRGQQVTLRCSSQSGHNTVSWYQQALGQGPQFIFQYYREEENGRGNFPPRFSGLQFPNYSSELNVNALELDDSALYLCASSVYRGEKLFFGSGTQLSVL.

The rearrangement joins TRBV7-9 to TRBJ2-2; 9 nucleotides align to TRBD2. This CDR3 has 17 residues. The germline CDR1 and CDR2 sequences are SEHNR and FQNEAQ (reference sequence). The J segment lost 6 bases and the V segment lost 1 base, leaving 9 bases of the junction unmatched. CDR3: CASSLVSGSHSPGELFF. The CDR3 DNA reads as TGTGCCAGCAGCTTAGTTAGCGGGAGCCACTCTCCCGGGGAGCTGTTTTTT.

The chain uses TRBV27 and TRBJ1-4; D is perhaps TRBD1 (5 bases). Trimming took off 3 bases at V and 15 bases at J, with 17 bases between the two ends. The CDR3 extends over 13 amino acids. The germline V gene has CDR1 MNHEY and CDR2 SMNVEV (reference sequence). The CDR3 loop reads CASSLPFTGPLFF. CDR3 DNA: TGTGCCAGCAGTTTGCCCTTTACAGGACCCTTGTTTTTT.

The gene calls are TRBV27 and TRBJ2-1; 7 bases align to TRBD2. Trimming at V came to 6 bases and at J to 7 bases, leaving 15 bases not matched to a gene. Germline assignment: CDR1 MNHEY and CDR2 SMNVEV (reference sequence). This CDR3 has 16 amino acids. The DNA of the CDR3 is TGTGCCAGCAGACCCCGTTCGGACGGGAGGAGGAATGAGCAGTTCTTC. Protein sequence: CASRPRSDGRRNEQFF.

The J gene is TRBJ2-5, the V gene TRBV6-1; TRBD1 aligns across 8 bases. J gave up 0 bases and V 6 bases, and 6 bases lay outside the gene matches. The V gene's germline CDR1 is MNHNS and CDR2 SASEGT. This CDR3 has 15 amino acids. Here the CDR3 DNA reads TGTGCCAGCAGAGACAGGGGCAGGAACCAAGAGACCCAGTACTTC. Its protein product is CASRDRGRNQETQYF.

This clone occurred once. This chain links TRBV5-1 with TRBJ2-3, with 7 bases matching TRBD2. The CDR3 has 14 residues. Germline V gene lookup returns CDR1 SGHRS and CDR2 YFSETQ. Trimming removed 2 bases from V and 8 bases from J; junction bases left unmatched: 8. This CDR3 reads CASSLASGQVTQYF. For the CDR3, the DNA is TGCGCCAGCAGCTTAGCTAGCGGACAAGTTACGCAGTATTTT.

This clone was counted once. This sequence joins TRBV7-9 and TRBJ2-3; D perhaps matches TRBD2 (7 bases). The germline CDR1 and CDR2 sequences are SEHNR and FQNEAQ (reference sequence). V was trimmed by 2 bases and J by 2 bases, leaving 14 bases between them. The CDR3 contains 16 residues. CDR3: CASSLLRGPDTDTQYF. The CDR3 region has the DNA TGTGCCAGCAGCTTATTGCGGGGGCCGGACACAGATACGCAGTATTTT.

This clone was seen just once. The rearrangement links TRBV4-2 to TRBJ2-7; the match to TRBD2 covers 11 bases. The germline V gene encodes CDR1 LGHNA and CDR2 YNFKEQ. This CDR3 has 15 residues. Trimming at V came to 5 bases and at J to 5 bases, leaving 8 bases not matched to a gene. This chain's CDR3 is CASSDRLAGRHEQYF. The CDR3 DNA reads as TGTGCCAGCAGCGACCGACTAGCGGGGCGGCACGAGCAGTACTTC.

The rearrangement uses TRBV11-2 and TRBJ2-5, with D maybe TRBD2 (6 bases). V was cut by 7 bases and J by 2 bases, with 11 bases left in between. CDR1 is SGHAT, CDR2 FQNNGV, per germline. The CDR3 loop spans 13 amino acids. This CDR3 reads CASTVAEQETQYF. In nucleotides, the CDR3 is TGTGCCAGCACAGTAGCGGAGCAAGAGACCCAGTACTTC.

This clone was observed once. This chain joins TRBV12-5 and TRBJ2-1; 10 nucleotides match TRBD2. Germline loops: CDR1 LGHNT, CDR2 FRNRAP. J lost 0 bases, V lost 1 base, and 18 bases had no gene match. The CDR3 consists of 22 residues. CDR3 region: CASGLGPWGLAGAGSSYNEQFF. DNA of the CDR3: TGTGCTAGTGGTTTGGGACCTTGGGGGCTAGCGGGGGCCGGAAGCTCCTACAATGAGCAGTTCTTC.

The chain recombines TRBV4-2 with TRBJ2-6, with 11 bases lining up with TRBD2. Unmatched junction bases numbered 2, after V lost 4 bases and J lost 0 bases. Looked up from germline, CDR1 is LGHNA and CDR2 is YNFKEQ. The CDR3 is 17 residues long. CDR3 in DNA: TGTGCCAGCAGCCTAACTAGCGGGAGCTCTGGGGCCAACGTCCTGACTTTC. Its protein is CASSLTSGSSGANVLTF.

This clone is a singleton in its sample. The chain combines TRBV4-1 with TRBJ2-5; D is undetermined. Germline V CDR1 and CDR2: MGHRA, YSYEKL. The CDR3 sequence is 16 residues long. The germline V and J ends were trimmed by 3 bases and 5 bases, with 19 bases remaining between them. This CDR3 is CASSQVGLISRETQYF. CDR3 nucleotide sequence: TGCGCCAGCAGCCAGGTGGGCCTTATAAGTAGGGAGACCCAGTACTTC.

This chain's CDR3 is CASSSTDGSLTDTQYF. The CDR3 nucleotides read TGCGCCAGCAGTTCCACGGACGGGAGCTTGACAGATACGCAGTATTTT. The V gene is TRBV5-1, the J gene TRBJ2-3; D perhaps matches TRBD2 (6 bases). The V end lost 5 bases, the J end lost 3 bases, and 19 bases lay between the germline ends. This CDR3 contains 16 residues. Germline V lookup: CDR1 SGHRS, CDR2 YFSETQ.

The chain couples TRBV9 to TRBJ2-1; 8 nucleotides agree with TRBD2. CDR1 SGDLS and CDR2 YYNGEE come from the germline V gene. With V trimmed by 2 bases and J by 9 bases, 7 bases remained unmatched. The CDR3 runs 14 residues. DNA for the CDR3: TGTGCCAGCAGCGTTAGCGGGGAGCGGGGTGAGCAGTTCTTC. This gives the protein CASSVSGERGEQFF.

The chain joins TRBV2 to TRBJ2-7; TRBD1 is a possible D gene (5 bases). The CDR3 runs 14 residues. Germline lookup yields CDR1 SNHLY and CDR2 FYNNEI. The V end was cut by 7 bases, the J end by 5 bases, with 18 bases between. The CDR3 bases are TGTGCCAGCAAACCGACAGTAAGGGGCCACGAGCAGTACTTC. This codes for CASKPTVRGHEQYF. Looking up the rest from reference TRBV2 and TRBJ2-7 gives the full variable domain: EPEVTQTPSHQVTQMGQEVILRCVPISNHLYFYWYRQILGQKVEFLVSFYNNEISEKSEIFDDQFSVERPDGSNFTLKIRSTKLEDSAMYFCASKPTVRGHEQYFGPGTRLTVT.

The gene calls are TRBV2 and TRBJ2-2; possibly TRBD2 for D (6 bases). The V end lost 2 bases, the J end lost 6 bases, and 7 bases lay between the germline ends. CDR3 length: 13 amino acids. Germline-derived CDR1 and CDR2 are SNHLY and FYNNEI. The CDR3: CASSEWGAGELFF. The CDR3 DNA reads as TGTGCCAGCAGTGAATGGGGGGCCGGGGAGCTGTTTTTT.

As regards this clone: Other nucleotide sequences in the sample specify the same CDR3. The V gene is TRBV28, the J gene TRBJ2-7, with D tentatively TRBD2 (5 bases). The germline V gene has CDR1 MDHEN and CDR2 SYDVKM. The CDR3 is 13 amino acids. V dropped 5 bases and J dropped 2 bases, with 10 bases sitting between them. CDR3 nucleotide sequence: TGTGCCAGCAGTCTAGCAGGCCCCTACGAGCAGTACTTC. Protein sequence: CASSLAGPYEQYF.

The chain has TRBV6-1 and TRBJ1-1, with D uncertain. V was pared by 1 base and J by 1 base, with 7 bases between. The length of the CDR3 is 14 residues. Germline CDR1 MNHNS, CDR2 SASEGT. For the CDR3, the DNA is TGTGCCAGCAGTGAAGTTGCCAGGAACACTGAAGCTTTCTTT. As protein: CASSEVARNTEAFF.

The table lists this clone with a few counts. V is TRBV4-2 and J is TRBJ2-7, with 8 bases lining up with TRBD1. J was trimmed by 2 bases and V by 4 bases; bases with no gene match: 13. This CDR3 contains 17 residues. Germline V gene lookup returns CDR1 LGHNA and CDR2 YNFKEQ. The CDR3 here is CASSLLGTGRTTYEQYF. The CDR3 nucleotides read TGTGCCAGCAGCCTCCTTGGGACAGGAAGAACCACCTACGAGCAGTACTTC.

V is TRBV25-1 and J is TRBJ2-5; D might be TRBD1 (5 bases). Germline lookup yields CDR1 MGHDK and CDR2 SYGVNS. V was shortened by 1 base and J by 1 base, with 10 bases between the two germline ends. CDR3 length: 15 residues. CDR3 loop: CASSEFGAVQETQYF. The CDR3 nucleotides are TGTGCCAGCAGTGAATTTGGGGCAGTCCAAGAGACCCAGTACTTC. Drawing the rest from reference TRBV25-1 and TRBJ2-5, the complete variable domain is EADIYQTPRYLVIGTGKKITLECSQTMGHDKMYWYQQDPGMELHLIHYSYGVNSTEKGDLSSESTVSRIRTEHFPLTLESARPSHTSQYLCASSEFGAVQETQYFGPGTRLLVL.

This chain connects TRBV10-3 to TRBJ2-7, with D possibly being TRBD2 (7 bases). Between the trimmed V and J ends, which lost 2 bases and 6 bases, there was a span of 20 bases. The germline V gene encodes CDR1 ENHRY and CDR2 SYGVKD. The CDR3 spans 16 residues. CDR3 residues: CAISETGGASAFEQYF. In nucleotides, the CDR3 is TGTGCCATCAGTGAGACTGGGGGGGCTTCGGCGTTCGAGCAGTACTTC.

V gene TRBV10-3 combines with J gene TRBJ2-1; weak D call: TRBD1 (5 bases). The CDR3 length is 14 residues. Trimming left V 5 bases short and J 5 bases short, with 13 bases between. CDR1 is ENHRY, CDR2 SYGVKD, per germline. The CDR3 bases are TGTGCCATCAGTTCTTCGACAGATAACAATGAGCAGTTCTTC. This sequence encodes CAISSSTDNNEQFF.

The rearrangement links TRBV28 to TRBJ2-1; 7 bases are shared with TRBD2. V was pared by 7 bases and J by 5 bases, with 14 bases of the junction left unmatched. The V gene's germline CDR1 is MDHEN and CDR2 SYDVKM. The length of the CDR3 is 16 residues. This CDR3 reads CASTRRGGGGDNEQFF. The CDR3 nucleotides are TGTGCCAGCACTCGACGGGGCGGGGGAGGCGACAATGAGCAGTTCTTC.